The entry below gives a single TCR beta chain sequence along with its context. The antigen is undetermined. These data originate in a study of T-cell memory formation after mild COVID-19. The study's findings and limits: A subset of responding clones appeared in pre-infection memory, suggesting cross-reactive memory joined. Clonal second-wave expansions that peaked on day 37 had unconfirmed SARS-CoV-2 specificity.

5'RACE primed from the constant segment yielded TCR alpha and TCR beta cDNA libraries bearing sample barcodes and UMIs. MiXCR, applied by TCRdb to the 5' RACE reads, yields one record per CDR3 protein. The data hold around 310,000 distinct CDR3 sequences, with 20% observed a single time. The sequence was obtained from a man in his late teens or twenties who had mild COVID-19 (a few samples of this study predate the infection). Cell type and time point are not known. The specimen sequenced was PBMCs or a T cell subset sorted from them (not recorded which).

In DNA, the CDR3 is TGTGCCAGCACCATATCAGGGTTAGCGGGGGGCCCGGGAGAGCAGTTCTTC. It is translated as CASTISGLAGGPGEQFF. This chain connects TRBV7-2 to TRBJ2-1; the match to TRBD2 covers 10 bases. The CDR3 runs 17 residues. V shed 7 bases and J 10 bases; nucleotides not matched to a gene: 19. CDR1 and CDR2 from the germline V gene are SGHTA and FQGNSA.